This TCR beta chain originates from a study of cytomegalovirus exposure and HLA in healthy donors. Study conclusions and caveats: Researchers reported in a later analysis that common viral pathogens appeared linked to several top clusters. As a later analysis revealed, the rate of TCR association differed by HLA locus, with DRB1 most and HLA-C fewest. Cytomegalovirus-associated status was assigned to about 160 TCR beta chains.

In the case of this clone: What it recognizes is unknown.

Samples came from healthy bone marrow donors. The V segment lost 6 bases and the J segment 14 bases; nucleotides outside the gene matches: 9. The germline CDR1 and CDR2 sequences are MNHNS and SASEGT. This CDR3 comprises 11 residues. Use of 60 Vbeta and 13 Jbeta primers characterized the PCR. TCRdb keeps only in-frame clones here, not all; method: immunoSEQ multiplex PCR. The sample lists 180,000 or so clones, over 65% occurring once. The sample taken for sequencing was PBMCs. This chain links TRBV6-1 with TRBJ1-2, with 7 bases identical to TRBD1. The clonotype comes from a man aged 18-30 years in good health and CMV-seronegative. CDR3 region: CASSVGQDVTF. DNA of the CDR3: TGTGCCAGCAGCGTAGGACAGGACGTTACCTTC.